The rows below give T cell receptor beta chains drawn from one sample of a study of T cell changes during pregnancy in multiple sclerosis. Sequencing used immunoSEQ multiplex PCR; TCRdb keeps in-frame clones, though not all of them. Among roughly 38,000 clones listed, about 88% were seen once. Sequenced here: CD4+ T cells from peripheral blood mononuclear cells, sampled before pregnancy. These TCRs come from a female donor with multiple sclerosis, enrolled in a pregnancy study. Each CDR3 is given without its conserved first and last residue. A D gene is named only where the DNA matches it firmly.

d_call: TRBD1
v_call: TRBV27
cdr3_aa: ASRSGQGMTEAF

d_call: TRBD1
v_call: TRBV11-1
cdr3_aa: ASNLAPGQQETQY

d_call: TRBD2
v_call: TRBV19
cdr3_aa: ASSISKREPYNEQF

d_call: TRBD2
v_call: TRBV4-1
cdr3_aa: ASSRGLAGAGELF

d_call: TRBD2
v_call: TRBV2
cdr3_aa: ASRLAGGGAYNEQF

d_call: -
v_call: TRBV28
cdr3_aa: ASSLLAGSNQPQH

d_call: -
v_call: TRBV19
cdr3_aa: ASTNSNQPQH

d_call: -
v_call: TRBV7-9
cdr3_aa: ASSLGFRQFQETQY

d_call: -
v_call: TRBV7-3
cdr3_aa: ASRVQGGDTEAF

d_call: TRBD1
v_call: TRBV30
cdr3_aa: AWSTGTGGSTEAF

d_call: -
v_call: TRBV10-2
cdr3_aa: ASSESAGQETQY

d_call: -
v_call: TRBV28
cdr3_aa: ASSSELETQY

d_call: -
v_call: TRBV11-2
cdr3_aa: ASTPQWRGGTGELF

d_call: TRBD1
v_call: TRBV4-1
cdr3_aa: ASSPRDSLTNEKLF

d_call: -
v_call: TRBV18
cdr3_aa: ASSLRDYGYT

d_call: TRBD1
v_call: TRBV6-4
cdr3_aa: ASSPGTGGLDTQY

d_call: -
v_call: TRBV10-3
cdr3_aa: AISENRFTDMNTEAF

d_call: TRBD2
v_call: TRBV7-9
cdr3_aa: ASSPTGLAGREQY

d_call: -
v_call: TRBV5-6
cdr3_aa: ASSWAGDMNTEAF

d_call: TRBD2
v_call: TRBV6-4
cdr3_aa: ASSDFGLETDTQY

d_call: TRBD1
v_call: TRBV7-9
cdr3_aa: ASRAGDRTLGNEQF

d_call: -
v_call: TRBV2
cdr3_aa: ASSEQGNQPQH

d_call: TRBD2
v_call: TRBV6-5
cdr3_aa: ASNPSGSVNIQY

d_call: -
v_call: TRBV6-5
cdr3_aa: ASSYNLDGSYEQY

d_call: -
v_call: TRBV5-5
cdr3_aa: ASSLTNANTGELF

d_call: -
v_call: TRBV29-1
cdr3_aa: SVKGQGNQPQH

d_call: TRBD1
v_call: TRBV11-3
cdr3_aa: ASSRQGHGELF

d_call: -
v_call: TRBV7-8
cdr3_aa: ASSSVGEPLYQPQH

d_call: TRBD2
v_call: TRBV19
cdr3_aa: ASSISGRDTDTQY

d_call: -
v_call: TRBV29-1
cdr3_aa: SVALGWGQGAF

d_call: TRBD1
v_call: TRBV27
cdr3_aa: ASSGAGGVNYGYT

d_call: -
v_call: TRBV5-1
cdr3_aa: ASSSAGDSNQPQH

d_call: TRBD1
v_call: TRBV19
cdr3_aa: ASSSIDRGDQPQH

d_call: -
v_call: TRBV29-1
cdr3_aa: SATGSEQY

d_call: TRBD1
v_call: TRBV4-1
cdr3_aa: ASSQDLSLRDRGLGEQY

d_call: TRBD2
v_call: TRBV10-3
cdr3_aa: ATRYTGGTYNEQF

d_call: -
v_call: TRBV7-2
cdr3_aa: ASSPGGAQETQY

d_call: -
v_call: TRBV18
cdr3_aa: ASSAKQEYNEQF

d_call: -
v_call: TRBV30
cdr3_aa: AVRKGADTQY

d_call: TRBD1
v_call: TRBV10-3
cdr3_aa: AISDPTGAAMNTEAF

d_call: TRBD2
v_call: TRBV27
cdr3_aa: ASSLPPSGSSYEQY

d_call: TRBD2
v_call: TRBV19
cdr3_aa: ASSLAGDNEQF

d_call: -
v_call: TRBV5-4
cdr3_aa: ASSAQGQPQH

d_call: TRBD2
v_call: TRBV7-2
cdr3_aa: AGTSGRTGELF

d_call: TRBD2
v_call: TRBV5-1
cdr3_aa: ASSLMLAGPQETQY

d_call: TRBD1
v_call: TRBV10-3
cdr3_aa: AISEQKGTADSYEQY

d_call: -
v_call: TRBV2
cdr3_aa: ASSRPIGGTDTQY

d_call: TRBD2
v_call: TRBV6-5
cdr3_aa: ASSPRGSEGETQY

d_call: TRBD2
v_call: TRBV6-1
cdr3_aa: ASSTILAETNEQF

d_call: TRBD1
v_call: TRBV4-1
cdr3_aa: ASSRPGTGVPGYT

d_call: -
v_call: TRBV5-6
cdr3_aa: ASSLFSPNYGYT

d_call: -
v_call: TRBV10-3
cdr3_aa: AIRREQSKQETQY